These 22 T cell receptor beta chains were all obtained from the same sample, sequenced in a study of blood T cell repertoires in COVID-19. The method was immunoSEQ multiplex PCR; TCRdb's version includes in-frame clones alone and lacks a portion of them. The data show some 240,000 clones, about 86% seen once. Sequences were obtained from peripheral blood. All receptors come from a woman over 75 with acute or convalescent COVID-19.

The V gene is TRBV19, the J gene TRBJ2-2, with 9 bases aligning to TRBD1. The CDR3 extends over 14 amino acids. The junction had 0 bases not matched to a gene; V was cut back by 6 bases and J by 1 base. In germline, CDR1 is LNHDA, CDR2 SQIVND (reference sequence). CDR3 nucleotide sequence: TGTGCCAGTAGGGACAGGGGGAACACCGGGGAGCTGTTTTTT. Translating gives CASRDRGNTGELFF.

V and J are TRBV7-8 and TRBJ1-2; 9 bases line up with TRBD1. The germline CDR1 and CDR2 sequences are SGHVS and FQNEAQ. The trim removed 3 bases at V and 8 bases at J, leaving 4 bases unmatched. This CDR3 has 13 residues. In nucleotides, the CDR3 is TGTGCCAGCAGCTTGGGACAGGGAATGGGCTACACCTTC. Amino acid sequence: CASSLGQGMGYTF.

The chain recombines TRBV28 with TRBJ1-3; D gene ambiguous. CDR1 is MDHEN, CDR2 SYDVKM, per germline. V was cut by 4 bases and J by 8 bases, with 12 bases left in between. This CDR3 spans 13 amino acids. CDR3 sequence reads: CASSSLGVDTIYF. CDR3 DNA: TGTGCCAGCAGTTCCCTAGGAGTTGACACCATATATTTT.

This clone appeared once. The chain employs TRBV19 and TRBJ1-6, with 10 bases that match TRBD1. Germline loops: CDR1 LNHDA, CDR2 SQIVND (reference sequence). This CDR3 is built from 15 residues. The V and J ends lost 5 bases and 10 bases, in that order; junction bases with no gene match: 8. CDR3 nucleotide sequence: TGTGCCAGTAGTCCGACAGGGGGCGAGAGATCACCCCTCCACTTT. Residues: CASSPTGGERSPLHF. The complete variable domain, with remaining parts taken from reference TRBV19 and TRBJ1-6, reads DGGITQSPKYLFRKEGQNVTLSCEQNLNHDAMYWYRQDPGQGLRLIYYSQIVNDFQKGDIAEGYSVSREKKESFPLTVTSAQKNPTAFYLCASSPTGGERSPLHFGNGTRLTVT.

The chain links TRBV3-1 (or the pseudogene TRBV3-2) to TRBJ2-2; possible D gene TRBD2, 5 bases. The CDR3 has 16 amino acids. Germline CDR1 and CDR2: LGHDT and YNNKEL (reference sequence). Deletions cut 2 bases from V and 0 bases from J, with 10 bases between. The CDR3 sequence: CASSQIQEANTGELFF. In nucleotides, the CDR3 is TGTGCCAGCAGCCAAATCCAGGAGGCGAACACCGGGGAGCTGTTTTTT.

V and J are TRBV6-5 and TRBJ1-4; TRBD1 agrees at 9 bases. This CDR3 region has 13 residues. V trimming: 5 bases; J trimming: 7 bases; junction bases outside the gene matches: 2. CDR1 is MNHEY, CDR2 SVGAGI, per germline. CDR3 DNA: TGTGCCAGCAGTAGGGACAGGGTTGAAAAACTGTTTTTT. Its translation is CASSRDRVEKLFF.

V is TRBV6-4 and J is TRBJ1-1; the match to TRBD1 covers 7 bases. V was clipped by 4 bases and J by 4 bases; unmatched bases: 9. This CDR3 has 15 residues. The germline CDR1 and CDR2 sequences are MRHNA and SNTAGT. The CDR3 loop is CASSAQGGGGTEAFF. The CDR3 coding sequence is TGTGCCAGCAGTGCGCAGGGGGGAGGTGGCACTGAAGCTTTCTTT.

The chain joins TRBV7-2 to TRBJ2-2; TRBD1 aligns across 10 bases. The germline V gene has CDR1 SGHTA and CDR2 FQGNSA. The CDR3 runs to 15 residues. V lost 5 bases, J lost 4 bases, and 4 bases stayed unmatched. CDR3 nucleotide sequence: TGTGCCAGCAGCACAGACAGGGGGCGCACCGGGGAGCTGTTTTTT. Its translation: CASSTDRGRTGELFF.

The rearrangement uses TRBV5-1 and TRBJ2-1, with unresolved D. V dropped 0 bases and J dropped 3 bases, with 4 bases sitting between them. The CDR3 has 13 amino acids. In germline, CDR1 is SGHRS, CDR2 YFSETQ. Written as DNA, the CDR3 is TGCGCCAGCAGCTTGGCAATCTACAATGAGCAGTTCTTC. It is translated as CASSLAIYNEQFF.

The J gene is TRBJ2-2, the V gene TRBV7-3; 10 bases are a match to TRBD1. V shed 3 bases, J shed 5 bases, and the junction held 3 bases outside the gene matches. Germline CDR1 SGHTA, CDR2 FQGTGA. The CDR3 contains 15 residues. CDR3 bases: TGTGCCAGCAGCTTGGGACAGGGGCTGACCGGGGAGCTGTTTTTT. Translated, it gives CASSLGQGLTGELFF.

CDR3 coding DNA: TGTGCCAGCCGGCCTAGCGGCTACAATGAGCAGTTCTTC. Protein: CASRPSGYNEQFF. The chain joins TRBV28 to TRBJ2-1; 7 positions match TRBD2. CDR3 length: 13 amino acids. V gave up 8 bases and J gave up 3 bases; unmatched junction bases: 4. The germline V gene encodes CDR1 MDHEN and CDR2 SYDVKM.

This chain uses TRBV5-6 with TRBJ2-5, with 7 bases that match TRBD1. Germline V gene lookup returns CDR1 SGHDT and CDR2 YYEEEE. J lost 1 base, V lost 4 bases, and 7 bases had no gene match. CDR3 length equals 15 residues. The CDR3 DNA reads as TGTGCCAGCAGCGACCCCGGGACAGCCCAAGAGACCCAGTACTTC. Amino acid sequence: CASSDPGTAQETQYF.

This chain joins TRBV28 and TRBJ1-4; TRBD1 matches 8 bases. Germline trimming cut 2 bases from V and 0 bases from J; bases unmatched to any gene: 2. Germline V lookup: CDR1 MDHEN, CDR2 SYDVKM. This CDR3 has 16 residues. The CDR3 spells CASSLPGQATNEKLFF. In DNA, the CDR3 is TGTGCCAGCAGTTTACCGGGACAGGCAACTAATGAAAAACTGTTTTTT.

V and J are TRBV11-2 and TRBJ1-1; no definite D call. The CDR3 has 14 amino acids. The germline gives CDR1 SGHAT, CDR2 FQNNGV. V was clipped by 0 bases and J by 7 bases, with 12 bases between them. The CDR3 region is CASSLDLASVEAFF. The CDR3 DNA follows: TGTGCCAGCAGCTTAGATTTAGCGTCGGTTGAAGCTTTCTTT.

This chain connects TRBV5-1 to TRBJ2-7; perhaps TRBD2 as D (6 bases). V lost 0 bases and J 2 bases, leaving 12 bases between the germline ends. Germline V lookup: CDR1 SGHRS, CDR2 YFSETQ. The CDR3 has 15 residues. The CDR3: CASSLGGTGAYEQYF. The CDR3 DNA sequence: TGCGCCAGCAGCTTGGGCGGGACGGGAGCCTACGAGCAGTACTTC.

The chain combines TRBV4-2 with TRBJ2-1, with 8 bases lining up with TRBD2. The CDR3 contains 18 residues. J was trimmed by 1 base and V by 0 bases; bases with no gene match: 8. The germline CDR1 and CDR2 sequences are LGHNA and YNFKEQ. The chain's CDR3 is CASSQDLIGGGSYNEQFF. In DNA form, the CDR3 reads TGTGCCAGCAGCCAAGATCTGATCGGGGGGGGATCCTACAATGAGCAGTTCTTC.

The chain carries TRBV11-2 and TRBJ1-1; unclear D gene. The germline V gene has CDR1 SGHAT and CDR2 FQNNGV. V shed 3 bases and J shed 4 bases, with 9 bases lying between them. The CDR3 contains 13 residues. CDR3 residues: CASSFRHATEAFF. In DNA form, the CDR3 reads TGTGCCAGCAGCTTCCGACATGCCACTGAAGCTTTCTTT.

The chain is built from TRBV28 and TRBJ1-5; D ambiguous. Germline V gives CDR1 MDHEN, CDR2 SYDVKM. The CDR3 totals 14 residues. Trimming left V 3 bases short and J 2 bases short, with 8 bases between. The CDR3: CASSFPGGNQPQHF. CDR3 in DNA: TGTGCCAGCAGTTTCCCCGGGGGCAATCAGCCCCAGCATTTT.

The chain has TRBV3-1 (or the pseudogene TRBV3-2) and TRBJ1-6, with no clear D. This CDR3 has 15 amino acids. The germline V gene encodes CDR1 LGHDT and CDR2 YNNKEL (reference sequence). Trimming removed 3 bases from V and 14 bases from J, with 20 bases in between. CDR3 in amino acids: CASSQGFPQSGTLHF. The CDR3 nucleotides read TGTGCCAGCAGCCAGGGTTTCCCACAATCGGGGACCCTCCACTTT.

V usage is TRBV11-2 and J usage is TRBJ1-1; D perhaps matches TRBD1 (5 bases). The CDR3 spans 16 residues. Trimming pared 8 bases from V and 3 bases from J, leaving 22 bases between. Germline V gene sequence: CDR1 SGHAT, CDR2 FQNNGV. The CDR3 sequence: CASFEWGEKWDTEAFF. CDR3 nucleotides: TGTGCCAGCTTTGAGTGGGGGGAGAAGTGGGACACTGAAGCTTTCTTT.

This clone was seen only once. The V and J genes are TRBV5-4 and TRBJ1-6; no clear D. V lost 0 bases to trimming and J lost 6 bases, with 10 bases between them. This CDR3 spans 15 amino acids. Looked up from germline, CDR1 is SGHNT and CDR2 is YYREEE (reference sequence). The CDR3 spells CASSLGGMINSPLHF. The DNA of the CDR3 is TGTGCCAGCAGCTTGGGCGGAATGATTAATTCACCCCTCCACTTT. Looking up the rest from reference TRBV5-4 and TRBJ1-6 gives the full variable domain: ETGVTQSPTHLIKTRGQQVTLRCSSQSGHNTVSWYQQALGQGPQFIFQYYREEENGRGNFPPRFSGLQFPNYSSELNVNALELDDSALYLCASSLGGMINSPLHFGNGTRLTVT.

This chain links TRBV28 with TRBJ1-2, with 7 bases aligning to TRBD1. In germline, CDR1 is MDHEN, CDR2 SYDVKM. This CDR3 is 14 amino acids long. Losses at the gene ends were 6 bases for V and 2 bases for J; bases not matched to a gene: 6. CDR3 DNA sequence: TGTGCCAGCAGGCCACAGGGGACCAACTATGGCTACACCTTC. This gives the protein CASRPQGTNYGYTF.